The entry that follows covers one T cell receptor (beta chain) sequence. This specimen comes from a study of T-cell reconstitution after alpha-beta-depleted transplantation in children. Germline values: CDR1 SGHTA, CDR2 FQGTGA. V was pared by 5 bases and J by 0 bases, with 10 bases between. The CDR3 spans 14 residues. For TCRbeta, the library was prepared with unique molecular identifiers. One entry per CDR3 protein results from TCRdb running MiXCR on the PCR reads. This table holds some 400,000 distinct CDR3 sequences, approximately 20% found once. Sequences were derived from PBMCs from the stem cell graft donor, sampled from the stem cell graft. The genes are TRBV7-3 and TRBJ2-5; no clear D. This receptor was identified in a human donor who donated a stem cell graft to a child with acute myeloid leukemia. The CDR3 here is CASSLGPNQETQYF. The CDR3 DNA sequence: TGTGCCAGCAGCCTTGGACCCAACCAAGAGACCCAGTACTTC.